This record looks at one T cell receptor (beta chain) sequence and its context. Per the germline V gene, CDR1 is SNHLY and CDR2 is FYNNEI. V shed 6 bases and J 5 bases; nucleotides not matched to a gene: 9. This CDR3 is 14 amino acids long. The sample belongs to a study of T cell responses to AZD1222 COVID-19 vaccine. Measured with immunoSEQ multiplex PCR; TCRdb has only the in-frame clones, and not every one. This table holds 95,000 to 150,000 clones, around 90% found once. The TCR was taken from an adult in good health. Material: peripheral blood, obtained on day 0 of AZD1222 vaccination. The J gene is TRBJ1-1, the V gene TRBV2, with TRBD1 matching 7 bases. For the CDR3, the DNA is TGTGCCAGCAGCGGTGACAGGGCGTGGACTGAAGCTTTCTTT. Translating it yields CASSGDRAWTEAFF.